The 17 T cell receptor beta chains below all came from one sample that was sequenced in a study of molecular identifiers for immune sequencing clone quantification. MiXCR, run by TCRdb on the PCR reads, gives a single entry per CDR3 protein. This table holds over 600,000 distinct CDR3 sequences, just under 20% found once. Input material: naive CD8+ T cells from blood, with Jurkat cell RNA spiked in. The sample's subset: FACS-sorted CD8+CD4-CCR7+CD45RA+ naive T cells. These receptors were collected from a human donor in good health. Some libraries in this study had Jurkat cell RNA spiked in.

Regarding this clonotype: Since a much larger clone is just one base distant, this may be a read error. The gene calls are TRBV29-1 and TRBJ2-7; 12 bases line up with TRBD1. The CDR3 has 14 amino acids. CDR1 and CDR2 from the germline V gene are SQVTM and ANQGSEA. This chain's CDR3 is CGVVGGQGAYEQYF. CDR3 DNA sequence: TGCGGCGTTGTGGGGGGACAGGGGGCATACGAGCAGTACTTC.

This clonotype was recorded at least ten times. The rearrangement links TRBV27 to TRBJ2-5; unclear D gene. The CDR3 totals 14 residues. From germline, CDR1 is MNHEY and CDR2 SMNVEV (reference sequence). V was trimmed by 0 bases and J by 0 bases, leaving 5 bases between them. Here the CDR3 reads CASSLSANQETQYF. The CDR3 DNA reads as TGTGCCAGCAGTTTATCAGCTAACCAAGAGACCCAGTACTTC.

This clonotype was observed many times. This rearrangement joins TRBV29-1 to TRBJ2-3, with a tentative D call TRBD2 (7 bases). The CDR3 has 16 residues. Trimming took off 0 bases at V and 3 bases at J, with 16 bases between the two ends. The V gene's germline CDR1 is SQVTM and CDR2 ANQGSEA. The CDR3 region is CSVEDQQGGKTDTQYF. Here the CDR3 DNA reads TGCAGCGTTGAAGATCAACAGGGAGGGAAGACAGATACGCAGTATTTT.

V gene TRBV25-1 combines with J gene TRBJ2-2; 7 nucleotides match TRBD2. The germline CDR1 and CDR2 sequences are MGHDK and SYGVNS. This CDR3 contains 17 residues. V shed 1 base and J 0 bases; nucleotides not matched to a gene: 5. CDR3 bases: TGTGCCAGCAGTGAATGGGGGAGCGGGGCGAACACCGGGGAGCTGTTTTTT. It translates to CASSEWGSGANTGELFF.

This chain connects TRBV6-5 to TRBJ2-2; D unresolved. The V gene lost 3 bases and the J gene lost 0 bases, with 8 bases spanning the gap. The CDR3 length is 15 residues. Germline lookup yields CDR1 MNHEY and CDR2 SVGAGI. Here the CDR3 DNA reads TGTGCCAGCAGTTATTGGAGTGCGAACACCGGGGAGCTGTTTTTT. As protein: CASSYWSANTGELFF.

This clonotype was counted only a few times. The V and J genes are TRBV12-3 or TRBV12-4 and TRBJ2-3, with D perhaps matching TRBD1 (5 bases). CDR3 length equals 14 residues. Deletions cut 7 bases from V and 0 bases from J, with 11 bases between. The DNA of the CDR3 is TGTGCCAGCACTCGGACAACCAGCACAGATACGCAGTATTTT. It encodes CASTRTTSTDTQYF.

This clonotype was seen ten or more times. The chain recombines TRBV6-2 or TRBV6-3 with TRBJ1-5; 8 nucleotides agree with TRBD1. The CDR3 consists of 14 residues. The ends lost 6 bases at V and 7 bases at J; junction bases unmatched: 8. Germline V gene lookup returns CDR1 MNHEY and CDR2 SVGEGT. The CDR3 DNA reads TGTGCCAGCAGACACGGACAGGGCATACAGCCCCAGCATTTT. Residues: CASRHGQGIQPQHF.

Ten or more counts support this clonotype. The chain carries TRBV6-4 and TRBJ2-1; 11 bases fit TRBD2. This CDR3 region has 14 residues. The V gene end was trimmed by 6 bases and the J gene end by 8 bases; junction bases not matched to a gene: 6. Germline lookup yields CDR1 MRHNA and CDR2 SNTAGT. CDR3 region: CASRELAGAHEQFF. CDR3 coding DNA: TGTGCCAGCAGGGAACTAGCGGGAGCTCATGAGCAGTTCTTC.

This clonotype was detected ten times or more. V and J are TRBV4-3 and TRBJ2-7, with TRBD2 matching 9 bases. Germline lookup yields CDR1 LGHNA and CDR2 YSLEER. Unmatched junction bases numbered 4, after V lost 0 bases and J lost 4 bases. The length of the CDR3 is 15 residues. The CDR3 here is CASSQDSGSGYEQYF. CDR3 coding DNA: TGCGCCAGCAGCCAAGATAGCGGGAGTGGGTACGAGCAGTACTTC.

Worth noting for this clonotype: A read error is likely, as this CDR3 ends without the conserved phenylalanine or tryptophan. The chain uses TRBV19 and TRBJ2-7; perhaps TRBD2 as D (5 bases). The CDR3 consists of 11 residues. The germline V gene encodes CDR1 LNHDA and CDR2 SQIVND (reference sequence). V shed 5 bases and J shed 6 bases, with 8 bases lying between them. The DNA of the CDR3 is TGTGCCAGTAGTCGGGGTGGCGAGCAGTACTCC. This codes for CASSRGGEQYS.

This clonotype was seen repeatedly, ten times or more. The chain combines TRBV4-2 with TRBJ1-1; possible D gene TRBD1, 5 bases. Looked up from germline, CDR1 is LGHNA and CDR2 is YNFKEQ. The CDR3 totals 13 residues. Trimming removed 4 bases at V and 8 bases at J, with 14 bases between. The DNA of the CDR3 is TGTGCCAGCAGCCCCTCTGGAGGGGAGGAAGCTTTCTTT. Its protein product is CASSPSGGEEAFF.

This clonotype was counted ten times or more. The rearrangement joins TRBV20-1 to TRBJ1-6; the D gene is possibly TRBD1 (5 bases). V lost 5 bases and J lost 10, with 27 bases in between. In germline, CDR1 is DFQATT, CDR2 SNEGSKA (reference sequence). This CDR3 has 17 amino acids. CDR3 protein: CSALKSQGPESSSPLHF. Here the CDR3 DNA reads TGCAGTGCTCTCAAATCTCAGGGCCCCGAATCAAGCTCACCCCTCCACTTT.

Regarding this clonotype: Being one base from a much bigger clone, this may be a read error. The CDR3 bases are TGTGCCAGCAGCCCCCCCGCTGGAAACACCATATATTTT. Amino acid sequence: CASSPPAGNTIYF. The chain uses TRBV11-2 and TRBJ1-3; D unresolved. From germline, CDR1 is SGHAT and CDR2 FQNNGV. V was shortened by 5 bases and J by 2 bases, with 7 bases between the two germline ends. The CDR3 totals 13 residues.

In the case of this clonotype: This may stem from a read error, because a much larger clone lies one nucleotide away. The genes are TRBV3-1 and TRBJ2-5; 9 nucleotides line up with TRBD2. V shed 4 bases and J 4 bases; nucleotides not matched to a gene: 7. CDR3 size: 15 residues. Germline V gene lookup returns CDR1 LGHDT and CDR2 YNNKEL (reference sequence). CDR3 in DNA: TGTGCCAGCAGCCGAGCGGGCGGGGGGGCAGAGACCCAGTACTTC. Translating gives CASSRAGGGAETQYF.

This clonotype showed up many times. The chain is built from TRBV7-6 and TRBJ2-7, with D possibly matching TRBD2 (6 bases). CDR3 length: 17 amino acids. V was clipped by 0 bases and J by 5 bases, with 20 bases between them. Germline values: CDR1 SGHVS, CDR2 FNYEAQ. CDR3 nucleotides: TGTGCCAGCAGCTTAGCTGCACACGGGGGAGTTGGTGACGAGCAGTACTTC. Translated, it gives CASSLAAHGGVGDEQYF.

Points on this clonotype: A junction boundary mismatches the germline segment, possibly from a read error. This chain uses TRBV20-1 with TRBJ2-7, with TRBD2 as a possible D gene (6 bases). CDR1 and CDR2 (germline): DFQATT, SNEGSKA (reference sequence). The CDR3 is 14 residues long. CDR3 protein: CSARDLTEGYEQHF. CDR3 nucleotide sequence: TGCAGTGCTAGAGATCTCACGGAGGGATACGAGCAGCACTTC.

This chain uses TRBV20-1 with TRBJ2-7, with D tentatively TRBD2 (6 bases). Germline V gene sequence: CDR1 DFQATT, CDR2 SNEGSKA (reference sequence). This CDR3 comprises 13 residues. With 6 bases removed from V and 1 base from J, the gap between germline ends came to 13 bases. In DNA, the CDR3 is TGCAGTGCAGGGGACCGGGGGTCCTACGAGCAGTACTTC. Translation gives CSAGDRGSYEQYF.